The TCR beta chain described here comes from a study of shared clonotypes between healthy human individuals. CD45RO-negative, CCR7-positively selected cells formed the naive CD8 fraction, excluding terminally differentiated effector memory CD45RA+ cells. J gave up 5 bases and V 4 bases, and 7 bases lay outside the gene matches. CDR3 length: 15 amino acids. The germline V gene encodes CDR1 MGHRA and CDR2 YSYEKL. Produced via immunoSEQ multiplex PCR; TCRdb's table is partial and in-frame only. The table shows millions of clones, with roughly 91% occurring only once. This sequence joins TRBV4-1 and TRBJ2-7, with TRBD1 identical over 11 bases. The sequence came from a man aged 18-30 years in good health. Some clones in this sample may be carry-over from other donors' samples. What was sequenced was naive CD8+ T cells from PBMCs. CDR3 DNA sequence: TGCGCCAGCAGCCCGGTGGACAGGGGGCTGGACGAGCAGTACTTC. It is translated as CASSPVDRGLDEQYF.